This TCR beta chain originates from a study of T cell repertoires in cytomegalovirus infection. Study details: Public TCR beta signature analysis indicated the presence of both CMV infection and matching HLA type. Study results and caveats: In two of eight donors, the top clonotype was HLA-C-restricted CMV-specific. CMV carriers having the relevant HLA were flagged by cumulative public TCR beta family frequency.

This clonotype was counted many times. The antigen is undetermined. V lost 6 bases, J lost 0 bases, and 7 bases stayed unmatched. CDR3 length equals 16 residues. Germline CDR1 is SNHLY and CDR2 is FYNNEI. TCRdb analysed the reads with MiXCR anew, one entry per CDR3 protein. Here the sample spans a few hundred thousand distinct CDR3 sequences, 15% to 20% being singletons. This sequence joins TRBV2 and TRBJ2-5; 10 bases agree with TRBD2. This TCR was sampled from a human donor in good health (CMV status not recorded). Some clones in this sample may be carry-over from other donors' samples. Sequencing was carried out using PBMCs. This CDR3 is CASSQASGGNQETQYF. The CDR3 DNA follows: TGTGCCAGCAGCCAAGCTAGCGGGGGTAACCAAGAGACCCAGTACTTC.